This T cell receptor beta chain was sequenced in a study of CD8 T cells in Susac syndrome. Study-wide results and limits: The relatively small number of individuals in the TCR sequencing and HLA analysis was acknowledged by the study.

Random hexamers were used to reverse transcribe an amount of roughly 0.5 to 1 ug RNA. TCRdb called the immunoSEQ multiplex PCR reads again in MiXCR, with one record for every CDR3 protein. The table includes about 200,000 distinct CDR3 sequences, nearly 97% detected once. Comment on this clonotype: Its antigen is undetermined.

Germline V gene data show CDR1 as SGDLS and CDR2 as YYNGEE. Trimming at V came to 3 bases and at J to 5 bases, leaving 9 bases not matched to a gene. The CDR3 extends over 17 amino acids. High-throughput TCR beta sequencing covered peripheral CD8+ and CD4+ T cells. The multiple sclerosis controls, all treatment-naive patients, had relapsing-remitting disease that was stable or active. The source of this sequence is a human donor with multiple sclerosis. The genes are TRBV9 and TRBJ2-5; 14 bases are a match to TRBD2. The sample taken for sequencing was CD4+ T cells from PBMCs. The CDR3 nucleotides are TGTGCCAGCAGCGCCGCCCCTCGGACTAGCGGGGGGGAGACCCAGTACTTC. Translation gives CASSAAPRTSGGETQYF.